The subject of this entry is one T cell receptor beta chain. Its specificity is unknown. This sample was included in a study of CD8 T cells in Susac syndrome. Across the study: Patients with Susac syndrome, at blood draw, were therapy-naive, on corticosteroids, or on intravenous immunoglobulin alone.

General study points: It was acknowledged in the study that its TCR sequencing and HLA analysis involved a relatively small number of individuals.

This CDR3 region has 14 residues. V was trimmed by 1 base and J by 8 bases, leaving 14 bases between them. Germline CDR1 is DFQATT and CDR2 is SNEGSKA (reference sequence). Random hexamers were used to reverse transcribe an amount of about 0.5 to 1 ug RNA. TCR beta CDR3 was amplified by immunoSEQ multiplex PCR. This amplification extended across 54 Vbeta and 13 Jbeta segments. From the immunoSEQ multiplex PCR reads, TCRdb called clonotypes with MiXCR, one entry per CDR3 protein. The repertoire includes about 210,000 distinct CDR3 sequences, about 94% of them detected once, and roughly 0.14% sits in the top ten. Patients with Susac syndrome met diagnostic criteria that were recently defined for definite or probable disease.

The specimen was CD4+ T cells from PBMCs. The origin of this receptor is a human donor with Susac syndrome. The chain has TRBV20-1 and TRBJ1-4; a possible D gene is TRBD1 (5 bases). The DNA of the CDR3 is TGCAGTGCTAGAGGGGGCCAGGGAGGGGAAAAACTGTTTTTT. Residues: CSARGGQGGEKLFF.